The present T cell receptor (beta chain) was sequenced within a study of shared clonotypes between healthy human individuals. This clone has more than one count but fewer than ten. Here immunoSEQ multiplex PCR was the method, and the copy in TCRdb shows in-frame clones only, minus some. The sample lists 600,000 to 750,000 clones, 55% to 75% occurring once. The sample consisted of memory CD4+ T cells sorted from blood. The sample's subset: CD45RA-negative fraction. The sequence came from a woman aged 30 to 39 in good health.

Here the CDR3 reads CASSFELSGSAEQYF. The DNA for the CDR3 is TGTGCCAGCAGTTTTGAGCTTAGCGGGAGTGCCGAGCAGTACTTC. The J gene is TRBJ2-7, the V gene TRBV27, with TRBD2 matching 9 bases. Trimming removed 3 bases from V and 6 bases from J; junction bases left unmatched: 9. Germline V lookup: CDR1 MNHEY, CDR2 SMNVEV (reference sequence). This CDR3 has 15 residues.